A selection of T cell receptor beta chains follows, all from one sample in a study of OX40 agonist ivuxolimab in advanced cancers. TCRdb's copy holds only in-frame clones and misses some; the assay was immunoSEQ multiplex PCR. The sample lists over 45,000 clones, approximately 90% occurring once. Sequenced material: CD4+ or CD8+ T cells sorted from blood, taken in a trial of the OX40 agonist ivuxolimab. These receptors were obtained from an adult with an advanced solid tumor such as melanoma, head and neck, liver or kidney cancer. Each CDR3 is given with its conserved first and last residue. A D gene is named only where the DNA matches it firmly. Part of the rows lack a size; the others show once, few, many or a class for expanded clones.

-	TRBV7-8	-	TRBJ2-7	CASSLASGYTEQYF	TGTGCCAGCAGCTTAGCGAGTGGGTATACCGAGCAGTACTTC
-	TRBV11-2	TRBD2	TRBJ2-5	CASSLRTSGALRETQYF	TGTGCCAGCAGCTTACGTACTAGCGGGGCCCTCCGGGAGACCCAGTACTTC
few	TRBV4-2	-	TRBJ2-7	CASSLSAYEQYF	TGTGCCAGCAGCTTGTCCGCCTACGAGCAGTACTTC
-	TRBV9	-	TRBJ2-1	CASSVGPQRVNEQFF	TGTGCCAGCAGCGTAGGCCCACAAAGGGTCAATGAGCAGTTCTTC
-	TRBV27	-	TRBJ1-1	CASSLSGADTEAFF	TGTGCCAGCAGTTTATCAGGGGCAGACACTGAAGCTTTCTTT
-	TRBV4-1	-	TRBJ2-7	CASSQGRASYEQYF	TGCGCCAGCAGCCAGGGCAGGGCCTCCTACGAGCAGTACTTC
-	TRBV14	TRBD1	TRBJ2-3	CASSPRGPPFRQYF	TGTGCCAGCAGCCCGAGGGGGCCGCCGTTTAGGCAGTATTTT
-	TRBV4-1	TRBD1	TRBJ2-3	CASSGPGQGGDTQYF	TGCGCCAGCAGCGGCCCGGGACAGGGAGGAGATACGCAGTATTTT
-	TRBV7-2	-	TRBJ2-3	CASSPGYNTDTQYF	TGTGCCAGCAGCCCCGGCTATAACACAGATACGCAGTATTTT
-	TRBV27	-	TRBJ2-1	CASSFGTMSSYNEQFF	TGTGCCAGCAGTTTCGGGACGATGAGCTCCTACAATGAGCAGTTCTTC
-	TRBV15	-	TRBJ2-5	CATSRDRGETQYF	TGTGCCACCAGCAGAGACAGGGGAGAGACCCAGTACTTC
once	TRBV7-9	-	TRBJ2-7	CASSSPGGTYEQYF	TGTGCCAGCAGCTCCCCGGGCGGAACCTACGAGCAGTACTTC
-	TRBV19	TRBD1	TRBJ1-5	CASRSGTRGIQPQHF	TGTGCCAGTAGAAGTGGGACCAGGGGGATTCAGCCCCAGCATTTT
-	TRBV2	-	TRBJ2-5	CASVGNLEETQYF	TGTGCCAGCGTGGGAAACCTGGAGGAGACCCAGTACTTC